This TCR beta chain emerged from a study of T cells in Graves' hyperthyroidism and ophthalmopathy. This CDR3 contains 13 residues. Trimming cost V 2 bases and J 4 bases, with 8 bases left between them. Germline values: CDR1 MNHEY, CDR2 SMNVEV (reference sequence). Amplified TCR beta CDR3 regions derived from RNA transcripts. First-round RT-PCR of the TCR CDR3 relied on the HTBI primer set. TCRdb re-analysed the multiplex PCR reads in MiXCR, keeping a single row per CDR3 protein. The table records some 510,000 distinct CDR3 sequences, roughly 20% of them present only once. This clonotype was observed many times.

The sequencing input was blood. The TCR sequence derives from a young man with Graves' hyperthyroidism. V usage is TRBV27 and J usage is TRBJ2-5; D gene ambiguous. Written as DNA, the CDR3 is TGTGCCAGCAGTTTACCCCCTAGAGAGACCCAGTACTTC. Amino acid sequence: CASSLPPRETQYF.